This passage covers 32 T cell receptor beta chains from one sample sequenced in a study of human T cells and chemical hapten exposure (dated by TCRdb to about 2021). What this sample's time point label stands for: patch test 2, 6 weeks after DPC sensitization. In the paper's terms, the treatment or condition label means: therapeutic diphenylcyclopropenone sensitization with weekly scalp DPC. Library creation used RACE. Instrument used: NextSeq 500. TCRdb reprocessed the public reads (quality trimming at Q25 with fastp, clone calling with MiXCR) and kept in-frame beta chains. Under each unique CDR3 protein, matching rows form one entry showing the most common genes and DNA. The sample records 84,000 or so distinct CDR3 sequences, about 9.4% of which are singletons. The ten top clones hold over 2% of the sample. Sequencing was performed on whole blood, taken in connection with sensitization to the hapten diphenylcyclopropenone (DPC). The receptor set was obtained from a woman aged 25-40 years with alopecia areata. Some clones in this sample may be carry-over from other donors' samples.

CDR3 bases: TGTGCCAGCAGCCAAGGGACAGGGGGAGCTCATGGCTACACCTTC. Amino acids: CASSQGTGGAHGYTF. The chain is built from TRBV27 and TRBJ1-2, with 11 positions matching TRBD1. Unmatched junction bases numbered 9, after V lost 6 bases and J lost 6 bases. The germline V gene has CDR1 MNHEY and CDR2 SMNVEV (reference sequence). The CDR3 loop spans 15 amino acids.

This clonotype came up many times. The chain uses TRBV19 and TRBJ2-1; TRBD2 aligns across 8 bases. Germline CDR1 LNHDA, CDR2 SQIVND (reference sequence). Trimming took 1 base from V and 4 from J; bases not matched to a gene: 12. This CDR3 is built from 18 residues. The CDR3 DNA sequence: TGTGCCAGTAGTATAGTTAGTAGCGGGGATTCTCAATACAATGAGCAGTTCTTC. Protein product: CASSIVSSGDSQYNEQFF.

This clonotype was counted only a few times. The rearrangement uses TRBV15 and TRBJ1-4; D remains unclear. V shed 1 base and J shed 8 bases, with 11 bases lying between them. The CDR3 is made up of 14 amino acids. The germline gives CDR1 LNHNV, CDR2 YYDKDF (reference sequence). The CDR3 DNA sequence: TGTGCCACCAGCAGAGTCGGGAGTGGGGAAAAACTGTTTTTT. Amino acid sequence: CATSRVGSGEKLFF.

At least ten counts were recorded for this clonotype. The chain carries TRBV6-1 and TRBJ2-7, with 7 bases identical to TRBD1. With V trimmed by 4 bases and J by 2 bases, 8 bases remained unmatched. Looked up from germline, CDR1 is MNHNS and CDR2 is SASEGT. This CDR3 contains 15 residues. CDR3 sequence: CASSAPGGSAYEQYF. The CDR3 nucleotides are TGTGCCAGCAGTGCTCCAGGGGGATCTGCCTACGAGCAGTACTTC.

This clonotype has just a few counts. The V and J genes are TRBV9 and TRBJ2-3; D ambiguous. This CDR3 region has 14 residues. Germline CDR1 is SGDLS and CDR2 is YYNGEE. The V end was cut by 4 bases, the J end by 0 bases, with 9 bases between. This CDR3 is CASSSATSTDTQYF. DNA for the CDR3: TGTGCCAGCAGCTCGGCTACTAGCACAGATACGCAGTATTTT.

This clonotype has at least ten counts. The V and J genes are TRBV7-6 and TRBJ1-4; D gene uncertain. V was pared by 2 bases and J by 8 bases, with 15 bases between. Germline-derived CDR1 and CDR2 are SGHVS and FNYEAQ. This CDR3 is 15 amino acids long. The CDR3 nucleotides read TGTGCCAGCAGCTTAAGGGCCCACAGTACCGAAAAACTGTTTTTT. Protein: CASSLRAHSTEKLFF.

This clonotype was seen repeatedly, ten times or more. CDR3: CASSLGTAGAGNEQFF. Here the CDR3 DNA reads TGCGCCAGCAGCTTGGGCACTGCGGGAGCTGGGAATGAGCAGTTCTTC. V is TRBV5-1 and J is TRBJ2-1, with 7 nucleotides matching TRBD2. The CDR3 covers 16 residues. The V gene's germline CDR1 is SGHRS and CDR2 YFSETQ. V gave up 0 bases and J gave up 7 bases; unmatched junction bases: 10. Filled out from reference TRBV5-1 and TRBJ2-1, the complete variable domain reads KAGVTQTPRYLIKTRGQQVTLSCSPISGHRSVSWYQQTPGQGLQFLFEYFSETQRNKGNFPGRFSGRQFSNSRSEMNVSTLELGDSALYLCASSLGTAGAGNEQFFGPGTRLTVL.

V usage is TRBV5-1 and J usage is TRBJ1-1; D uncertain. V was pared by 0 bases and J by 6 bases, with 15 bases between. CDR1 and CDR2 (germline): SGHRS, YFSETQ. This CDR3 has 15 amino acids. CDR3 sequence: CASSLDWDGRSEAFF. The DNA of the CDR3 is TGCGCCAGCAGCTTGGATTGGGATGGAAGGTCTGAAGCTTTCTTT. The full variable domain, in which reference TRBV5-1 and TRBJ1-1 provide the parts outside the CDR3, is KAGVTQTPRYLIKTRGQQVTLSCSPISGHRSVSWYQQTPGQGLQFLFEYFSETQRNKGNFPGRFSGRQFSNSRSEMNVSTLELGDSALYLCASSLDWDGRSEAFFGQGTRLTVV.

This clonotype has ten or more counts. The J gene is TRBJ2-1, the V gene TRBV7-8, with D perhaps matching TRBD2 (6 bases). Germline lookup yields CDR1 SGHVS and CDR2 FQNEAQ. Trimming took off 2 bases at V and 0 bases at J, with 11 bases between the two ends. The CDR3 consists of 16 residues. The CDR3 DNA reads TGTGCCAGCAGCTTACGAGCGGGTGACTCCTACAATGAGCAGTTCTTC. This translates into CASSLRAGDSYNEQFF.

Ten or more counts support this clonotype. J is TRBJ2-3 and V is TRBV6-2 or TRBV6-3, with D unresolved. CDR3 length equals 12 residues. The V gene lost 5 bases and the J gene lost 8 bases, with 11 bases spanning the gap. Germline loops: CDR1 MNHEY, CDR2 SVGEGT. DNA for the CDR3: TGTGCCAGCAGTAAACGGACCCTTACGCAGTATTTT. Translating gives CASSKRTLTQYF.

This clonotype was seen many times. The chain is built from TRBV28 and TRBJ2-5; D gene ambiguous. The germline CDR1 and CDR2 sequences are MDHEN and SYDVKM. Trimming cost V 4 bases and J 4 bases, with 4 bases left between them. The CDR3 runs to 11 residues. The CDR3 reads CASSSRETQYF. The DNA of the CDR3 is TGTGCCAGCAGTTCCCGAGAGACCCAGTACTTC.

The V gene is TRBV4-3, the J gene TRBJ2-1; 14 bases are shared with TRBD2. This CDR3 has 16 residues. The junction had 12 bases not matched to a gene; V was cut back by 1 base and J by 16 bases. Germline CDR1 reads LGHNA; CDR2 reads YSLEER. The CDR3 reads CASSQGTSGRSLLRFF. In nucleotides, the CDR3 is TGCGCCAGCAGCCAAGGGACTAGCGGGAGGTCCCTCCTTCGTTTCTTC.

This clonotype was observed a handful of times. The V call is TRBV7-8, the J call TRBJ2-3; the match to TRBD1 covers 8 bases. The CDR3 contains 18 residues. V dropped 4 bases and J dropped 2; count of bases not matched to a gene: 14. Germline CDR1 SGHVS, CDR2 FQNEAQ. In DNA form, the CDR3 reads TGTGCCAGCAGCTCCACCAGGACAGGGCGGAGGGTCACAGATACGCAGTATTTT. The encoded protein is CASSSTRTGRRVTDTQYF.

The table lists this clonotype with many counts. This chain links TRBV12-3 or TRBV12-4 with TRBJ2-7, with 9 bases matching TRBD1. The length of the CDR3 is 17 residues. V dropped 8 bases and J dropped 5; count of bases not matched to a gene: 19. CDR3 residues: CASRGNHRDRVNDEQYF. CDR3 coding DNA: TGTGCCAGCCGCGGAAACCACCGGGACAGGGTTAACGACGAGCAGTACTTC.

This clonotype was seen many times. The gene calls are TRBV6-6 and TRBJ2-3; perhaps TRBD2 as D (6 bases). From germline, CDR1 is MNHNY and CDR2 SVGAGI (reference sequence). V lost 6 bases and J 4 bases, leaving 11 bases between the germline ends. This CDR3 comprises 13 residues. Here the CDR3 DNA reads TGTGCCAGCAGAGGGGTAGCGGCAGATACGCAGTATTTT. This codes for CASRGVAADTQYF.

The chain combines TRBV29-1 with TRBJ2-5; D is uncertain. The V end was cut by 5 bases, the J end by 2 bases, with 9 bases between. The CDR3 is 12 residues long. CDR1 is SQVTM and CDR2 is ANQGSEA in the germline V gene. The CDR3 DNA is TGCAGCGTTTCGGTCGGACAAGAGACCCAGTACTTC. It codes for CSVSVGQETQYF.

This clonotype was recorded only once. CDR3 loop: CSVEDQGGYNEQFF. CDR3 nucleotides: TGCAGCGTTGAAGATCAGGGCGGCTACAATGAGCAGTTCTTC. V is TRBV29-1 and J is TRBJ2-1, with a possible D match to TRBD1 (5 bases). Trimming cost V 0 bases and J 3 bases, with 9 bases left between them. Germline V lookup: CDR1 SQVTM, CDR2 ANQGSEA. The CDR3 contains 14 residues.

This clonotype was recorded many times. The genes are TRBV12-3 or TRBV12-4 and TRBJ1-1; 9 positions match TRBD1. The trim removed 1 base at V and 4 bases at J, leaving 7 bases unmatched. The CDR3 spans 16 residues. CDR3 nucleotide sequence: TGTGCCAGCAGTTTAGGACAGGGGGTGGGGACCACTGAAGCTTTCTTT. It translates to CASSLGQGVGTTEAFF.

The sample holds many counts of this clonotype. The rearrangement uses TRBV29-1 and TRBJ2-3; no clear D gene. This CDR3 has 13 amino acids. V lost 2 bases and J 5 bases, leaving 11 bases between the germline ends. The V gene's germline CDR1 is SQVTM and CDR2 ANQGSEA. The CDR3: CSVERQPGDTQYF. The CDR3 DNA sequence: TGCAGCGTTGAAAGGCAGCCCGGAGATACGCAGTATTTT.

Ten or more counts support this clonotype. The rearrangement uses TRBV7-9 and TRBJ1-1; possibly TRBD1 for D (5 bases). This CDR3 contains 17 residues. Germline CDR1 is SEHNR and CDR2 is FQNEAQ (reference sequence). The V end was cut by 5 bases, the J end by 3 bases, with 22 bases between. The CDR3 DNA follows: TGTGCCAGCAGCGGGGGGACCACGACGGCCGGCGACACTGAAGCTTTCTTT. Translating gives CASSGGTTTAGDTEAFF.

The table lists this clonotype with many counts. The chain recombines TRBV11-2 with TRBJ2-3, with TRBD1 matching 9 bases. The CDR3 is 14 residues long. The germline gives CDR1 SGHAT, CDR2 FQNNGV. J lost 4 bases, V lost 5 bases, and 4 bases had no gene match. The CDR3: CASSRTGGADTQYF. The CDR3 DNA sequence: TGTGCCAGCAGCCGTACAGGGGGCGCAGATACGCAGTATTTT.

CDR3 DNA: TGTGCCAGCAGCCAAGACGCAGCCGGGGGCAATCAGCCCCAGCATTTT. It is translated as CASSQDAAGGNQPQHF. The chain carries TRBV4-2 and TRBJ1-5; D is ambiguous. Trimming cost V 0 bases and J 2 bases, with 11 bases left between them. CDR3 length: 16 residues. Germline loops: CDR1 LGHNA, CDR2 YNFKEQ.

This clonotype was seen many times. This sequence joins TRBV28 and TRBJ1-1; D gene unclear. Germline CDR1 reads MDHEN; CDR2 reads SYDVKM. Trimming stripped 5 bases from V and 3 bases from J, with 10 bases between. This CDR3 spans 13 amino acids. The CDR3 nucleotides read TGTGCCAGCAGTCTCGGGCAATACACTGAAGCTTTCTTT. Its translation is CASSLGQYTEAFF.

This clonotype was counted only a few times. The chain employs TRBV6-2 or TRBV6-3 and TRBJ2-1; D gene uncertain. The germline gives CDR1 MNHEY, CDR2 SVGEGT. The V and J ends lost 0 bases and 0 bases respectively, with 9 bases between them. CDR3 length: 16 amino acids. Here the CDR3 reads CASSYSIGRSYNEQFF. CDR3 nucleotides: TGTGCCAGCAGTTACTCGATAGGACGCTCCTACAATGAGCAGTTCTTC.

There are a few counts of this clonotype. Compared with germline, one end of the junction differs, possibly owing to a read error. This chain connects TRBV7-9 to TRBJ1-1; D unclear. The germline V gene encodes CDR1 SEHNR and CDR2 FQNEAQ (reference sequence). The CDR3 totals 16 residues. The CDR3 sequence: CVSSRTGYPMNTEAFF. The DNA for the CDR3 is TGTGTCAGCAGTCGAACGGGGTACCCGATGAACACTGAAGCTTTCTTT. The whole variable domain, remainder taken from reference TRBV7-9 and TRBJ1-1, is DTGVSQNPRHKITKRGQNVTFRCDPISEHNRLYWYRQTLGQGPEFLTYFQNEAQLEKSRLLSDRFSAERPKGSFSTLEIQRTEQGDSAMYLCVSSRTGYPMNTEAFFGQGTRLTVV.

There are a few counts of this clonotype. For the CDR3, the DNA is TGTGCCAGCAGCCCCATCGGGGTGCCTACCTTGAATTTT. Its translation: CASSPIGVPTLNF. The genes are TRBV21-1 and TRBJ2-3. TRBV21-1 is recorded as a pseudogene. There are 13 residues in the CDR3.

J is TRBJ1-2 and V is TRBV5-4; 7 bases fit TRBD1. CDR1 and CDR2 (germline): SGHNT, YYREEE (reference sequence). This CDR3 has 15 amino acids. V shed 2 bases, J shed 3 bases, and the junction held 7 bases outside the gene matches. Here the CDR3 reads CASSFSQGVDYGYTF. CDR3 nucleotides: TGTGCCAGCAGCTTTTCCCAGGGGGTTGACTATGGCTACACCTTC.

This clonotype was counted only a few times. The J gene is TRBJ1-5, the V gene TRBV3-1; tentatively, D is TRBD1 (6 bases). V was clipped by 0 bases and J by 11 bases, with 11 bases between them. CDR1 and CDR2 from the germline V gene are LGHDT and YNNKEL (reference sequence). The CDR3 covers 13 residues. The CDR3 coding sequence is TGTGCCAGCAGCCAAGATTTGGGACAAGCCCAGCATTTT. This gives the protein CASSQDLGQAQHF.

This clonotype has only a few counts. This rearrangement joins TRBV27 to TRBJ2-1; no clear D gene. CDR1 is MNHEY and CDR2 is SMNVEV in the germline V gene (reference sequence). V was clipped by 3 bases and J by 0 bases, with 6 bases between them. CDR3 length equals 14 residues. CDR3 amino acids: CASSLTISYNEQFF. The CDR3 DNA reads as TGTGCCAGCAGTTTGACAATCTCCTACAATGAGCAGTTCTTC.

The sample holds many counts of this clonotype. The V call is TRBV6-6, the J call TRBJ2-7; D uncertain. The CDR3 has 12 residues. V lost 6 bases, J lost 3 bases, and 9 bases lay in between. Germline assignment: CDR1 MNHNY and CDR2 SVGAGI (reference sequence). In DNA, the CDR3 is TGTGCCAGCAGCCCCAGTGACTACGAGCAGTACTTC. It is translated as CASSPSDYEQYF.

This clonotype was counted only a few times. The chain is built from TRBV11-2 and TRBJ1-2, with 8 nucleotides matching TRBD1. The CDR3 has 14 residues. Germline loops: CDR1 SGHAT, CDR2 FQNNGV. J gave up 7 bases and V 3 bases, and 7 bases lay outside the gene matches. CDR3 sequence reads: CASSFTDRGVGYTF. CDR3 DNA: TGTGCCAGCAGCTTCACCGACAGGGGAGTTGGCTACACCTTC. Combining the CDR3 with reference TRBV11-2 and TRBJ1-2 gives the whole variable domain EAGVAQSPRYKIIEKRQSVAFWCNPISGHATLYWYQQILGQGPKLLIQFQNNGVVDDSQLPKDRFSAERLKGVDSTLKIQPAKLEDSAVYLCASSFTDRGVGYTFGSGTRLTVV.

This clonotype has a handful of counts. The V and J genes are TRBV6-2 or TRBV6-3 and TRBJ1-2; TRBD1 might be the D (5 bases). The CDR3 sequence is 14 residues long. Deletions cut 2 bases from V and 7 bases from J, with 14 bases between. Looked up from germline, CDR1 is MNHEY and CDR2 is SVGEGT. The CDR3 sequence: CASSYTGTFTGYTF. The CDR3 DNA sequence: TGTGCCAGCAGTTACACCGGGACGTTTACTGGCTACACCTTC.